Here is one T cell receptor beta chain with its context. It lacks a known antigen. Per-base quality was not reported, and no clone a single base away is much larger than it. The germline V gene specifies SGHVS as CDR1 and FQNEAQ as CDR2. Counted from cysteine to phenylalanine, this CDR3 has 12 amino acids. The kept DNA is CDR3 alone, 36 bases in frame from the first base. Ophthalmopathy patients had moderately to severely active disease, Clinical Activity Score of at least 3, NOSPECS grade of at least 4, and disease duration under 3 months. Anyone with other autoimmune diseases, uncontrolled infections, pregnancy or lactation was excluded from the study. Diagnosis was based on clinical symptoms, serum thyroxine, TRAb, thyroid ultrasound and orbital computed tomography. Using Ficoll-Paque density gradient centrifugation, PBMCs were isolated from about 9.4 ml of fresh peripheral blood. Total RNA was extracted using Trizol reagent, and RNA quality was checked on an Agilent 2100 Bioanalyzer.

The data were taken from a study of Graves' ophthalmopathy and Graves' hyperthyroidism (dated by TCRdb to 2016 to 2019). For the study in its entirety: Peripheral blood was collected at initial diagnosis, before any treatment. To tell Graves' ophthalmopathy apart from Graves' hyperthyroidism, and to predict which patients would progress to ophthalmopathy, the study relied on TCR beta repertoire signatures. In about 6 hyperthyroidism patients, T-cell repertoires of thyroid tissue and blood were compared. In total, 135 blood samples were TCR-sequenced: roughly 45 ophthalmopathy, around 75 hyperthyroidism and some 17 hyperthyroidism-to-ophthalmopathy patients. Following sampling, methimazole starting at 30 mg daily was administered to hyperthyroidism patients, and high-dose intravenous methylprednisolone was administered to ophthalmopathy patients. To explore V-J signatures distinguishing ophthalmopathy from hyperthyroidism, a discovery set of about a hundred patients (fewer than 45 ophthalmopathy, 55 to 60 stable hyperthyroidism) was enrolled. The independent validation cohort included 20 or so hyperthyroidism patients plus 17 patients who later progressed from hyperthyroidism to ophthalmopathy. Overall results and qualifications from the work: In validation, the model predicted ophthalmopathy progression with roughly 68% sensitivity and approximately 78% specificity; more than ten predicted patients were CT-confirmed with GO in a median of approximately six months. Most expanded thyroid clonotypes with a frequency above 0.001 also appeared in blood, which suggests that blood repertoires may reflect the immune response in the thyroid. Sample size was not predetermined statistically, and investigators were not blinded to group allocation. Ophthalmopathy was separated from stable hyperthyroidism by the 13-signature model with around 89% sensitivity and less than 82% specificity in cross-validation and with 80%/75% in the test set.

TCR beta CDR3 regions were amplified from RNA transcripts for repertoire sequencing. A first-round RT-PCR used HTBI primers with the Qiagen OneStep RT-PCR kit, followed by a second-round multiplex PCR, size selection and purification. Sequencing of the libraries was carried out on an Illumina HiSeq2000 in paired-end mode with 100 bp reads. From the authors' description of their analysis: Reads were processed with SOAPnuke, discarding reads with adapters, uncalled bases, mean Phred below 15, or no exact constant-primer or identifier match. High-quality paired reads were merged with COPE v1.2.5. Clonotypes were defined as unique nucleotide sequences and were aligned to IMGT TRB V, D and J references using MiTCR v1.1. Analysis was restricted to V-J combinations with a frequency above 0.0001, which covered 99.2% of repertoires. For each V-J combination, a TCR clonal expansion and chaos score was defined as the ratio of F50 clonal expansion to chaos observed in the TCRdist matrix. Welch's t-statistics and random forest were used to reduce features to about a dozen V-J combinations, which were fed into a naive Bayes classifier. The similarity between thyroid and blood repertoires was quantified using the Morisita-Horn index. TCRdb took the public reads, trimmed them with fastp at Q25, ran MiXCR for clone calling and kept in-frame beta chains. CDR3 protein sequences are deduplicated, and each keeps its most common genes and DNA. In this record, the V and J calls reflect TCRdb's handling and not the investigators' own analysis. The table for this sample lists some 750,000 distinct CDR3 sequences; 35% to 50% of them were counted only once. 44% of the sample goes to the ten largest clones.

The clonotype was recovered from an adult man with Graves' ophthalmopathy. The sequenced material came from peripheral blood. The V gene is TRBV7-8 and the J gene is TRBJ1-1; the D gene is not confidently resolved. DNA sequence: TGTGCTAGCGCGGGCAGGAACACTGAAGCTTTCTTT. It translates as CASAGRNTEAFF.